The subject of this entry is one TCR beta chain. The sample originates from a study of blood T cell repertoires in COVID-19. Study background: T cells, B-cell-depleted T cells, or PBMCs supplied cDNA or gDNA.

The method was immunoSEQ multiplex PCR; TCRdb's version includes in-frame clones alone and lacks a portion of them. The sample includes around 250,000 clones, roughly 85% of them seen just once. This CDR3 contains 14 residues. V lost 6 bases, J lost 5 bases, and 8 bases stayed unmatched. Germline CDR1 reads LNHDA; CDR2 reads SQIVND (reference sequence). Those enrolled, adults aged 18 to 89 years, came from about 24 US areas. This receptor was obtained from a woman aged 45-65 years who had recovered from COVID-19. Sequencing input: PBMCs or T cells enriched from blood (not recorded which). This chain joins TRBV19 and TRBJ2-3, with 7 positions matching TRBD2. In DNA form, the CDR3 reads TGTGCCAGTAGCTGGGGAGGGGTGGAAGATACGCAGTATTTT. Protein product: CASSWGGVEDTQYF.